A selection of T cell receptor beta chains follows, all from one sample in a study of long-term antiretroviral therapy in people with HIV. Some clones are missing from TCRdb's copy, which holds only in-frame ones; the method was immunoSEQ multiplex PCR. This table has roughly 28,000 clones, about nine tenths appearing once. The material sequenced was unsorted PBMCs, taken about 5.3 years after starting antiretroviral therapy. These TCRs come from a woman aged 35 to 49 with HIV. Each CDR3 is given with its conserved first and last residue. The order of the fields is clone size, V gene, J gene, CDR3 length, D gene, CDR3 protein, CDR3 DNA. D genes are given only for firm matches. For some rows the clone size is stated as once, few or many, or as a class when expanded; others skip it.

-	TRBV9	TRBJ2-3	14	-	CASSVGLRLDTQYF	TGTGCCAGCAGCGTAGGATTGCGGTTAGATACGCAGTATTTT
-	TRBV6-5	TRBJ2-7	13	-	CASSYRRTYEQYF	TGTGCCAGCAGTTACAGGAGGACCTACGAGCAGTACTTC
few	TRBV7-2	TRBJ2-7	16	-	CASSSSIWTGAYEQYF	TGTGCCAGCAGCTCTTCTATCTGGACTGGGGCCTACGAGCAGTACTTC
-	TRBV14	TRBJ1-4	12	-	CASSQDREKLFF	TGTGCCAGCAGCCAAGACCGCGAAAAACTGTTTTTT
-	TRBV9	TRBJ1-4	13	-	CASSPFGGEKLFF	TGTGCCAGCAGCCCCTTTGGGGGCGAAAAACTGTTTTTT
once	TRBV7-2	TRBJ2-2	12	-	CASSLDTGELFF	TGTGCCAGCAGCTTAGACACCGGGGAGCTGTTTTTT
-	TRBV5-4	TRBJ2-3	13	-	CASSGMNRDTQYF	TGTGCCAGCAGCGGCATGAATAGAGATACGCAGTATTTT
-	TRBV4-1	TRBJ2-3	15	TRBD2	CASSQAGGAPDTQYF	TGTGCCAGCAGCCAGGCGGGAGGGGCCCCAGATACGCAGTATTTT
-	TRBV5-5	TRBJ1-2	15	-	CASSLWVDVGYGYTF	TGTGCCAGCAGCTTGTGGGTCGACGTAGGCTATGGCTACACCTTC
-	TRBV11-2	TRBJ1-1	13	-	CASTTGWNTEAFF	TGTGCCAGCACCACAGGGTGGAATACTGAAGCTTTCTTT
-	TRBV6-5	TRBJ1-6	15	TRBD1	CASSSQGTGNSPLHF	TGTGCCAGCAGTTCACAAGGGACAGGGAACTCACCCCTCCACTTT
-	TRBV30	TRBJ2-1	13	-	CAWASSLTNEQFF	TGTGCCTGGGCCTCCTCCCTAACTAATGAGCAGTTCTTC
-	TRBV7-2	TRBJ2-7	16	TRBD2	CASSAVVLAGVSEQYF	TGTGCCAGCAGCGCAGTCGTCTTAGCGGGAGTTAGCGAGCAGTACTTC
-	TRBV21-1	TRBJ1-2	15	-	CASSKGSRGDYGYTF	TGTGCCAGCAGCAAAGGATCCAGGGGTGACTATGGCTACACCTTC
-	TRBV27	TRBJ2-7	14	-	CASSLTGLTYEQYF	TGTGCCAGCAGTTTAACTGGACTAACCTACGAGCAGTACTTC
-	TRBV7-2	TRBJ1-1	15	-	CASSWEGGLGTEAFF	TGTGCCAGCAGCTGGGAAGGGGGGCTGGGCACTGAAGCTTTCTTT
-	TRBV5-1	TRBJ2-1	16	-	CASSLLSGLTYNEQFF	TGCGCCAGCAGCTTACTTTCAGGGCTTACCTACAATGAGCAGTTCTTC
-	TRBV16	TRBJ2-7	13	-	CASSQSYPYEQYF	TGTGCCAGCAGCCAATCTTATCCCTACGAGCAGTACTTC
once	TRBV6-5	TRBJ2-7	14	-	CASSYSGPPYEQYF	TGTGCCAGCAGTTACTCGGGCCCTCCCTACGAGCAGTACTTC
-	TRBV6-5	TRBJ1-2	15	-	CASRPLGGGEYGYTF	TGTGCCAGCAGACCCCTTGGGGGGGGAGAGTATGGCTACACCTTC
-	TRBV13	TRBJ1-1	11	-	CASSVNTEAFF	TGTGCCAGCAGCGTTAACACTGAAGCTTTCTTT
once	TRBV7-2	TRBJ1-2	16	TRBD1	CASSLEVDRGLGGYTF	TGTGCCAGCAGCTTAGAGGTCGACAGGGGGCTGGGGGGCTACACCTTC
-	TRBV19	TRBJ2-5	12	-	CASSIAGETQYF	TGTGCCAGTAGTATAGCTGGAGAGACCCAGTACTTC
once	TRBV27	TRBJ2-5	15	-	CASSLTDRYQETQYF	TGTGCCAGCAGTTTGACCGACAGATACCAAGAGACCCAGTACTTC
-	TRBV2	TRBJ1-2	12	-	CASRAGGTGYTF	TGTGCCAGCAGGGCCGGGGGGACTGGCTACACCTTC
-	TRBV19	TRBJ1-5	15	-	CASSIAPWGNQPQHF	TGTGCCAGTAGTATAGCTCCCTGGGGCAATCAGCCCCAGCATTTT
-	TRBV28	TRBJ2-2	14	-	CASSFPGISGELFF	TGTGCCAGCAGTTTTCCTGGGATCAGCGGGGAGCTGTTTTTT
-	TRBV30	TRBJ1-2	12	-	CAWWKGHYGYTF	TGTGCCTGGTGGAAAGGACATTATGGCTACACCTTC
-	TRBV11-3	TRBJ2-7	15	TRBD1	CASSNFSGTAYEQYF	TGTGCCAGCAGCAATTTCTCCGGGACAGCCTACGAGCAGTACTTC
-	TRBV7-9	TRBJ2-1	15	TRBD2	CASSPLGGEFNEQFF	TGTGCCAGCAGCCCCCTCGGGGGGGAGTTTAATGAGCAGTTCTTC
-	TRBV5-1	TRBJ1-2	16	-	CASTYLTTGGSDGYTF	TGCGCCAGCACCTATTTGACAACGGGTGGCAGCGATGGCTACACCTTC
-	TRBV6-5	TRBJ2-7	15	-	CASSPRGDRGYEQYF	TGTGCCAGCAGTCCTCGAGGGGACCGGGGGTACGAGCAGTACTTC
-	TRBV4-2	TRBJ2-7	13	-	CASSQTGTYEQYF	TGTGCCAGCAGCCAAACAGGCACCTACGAGCAGTACTTC
-	TRBV5-1	TRBJ1-2	14	-	CASSLDDPGLGYTF	TGCGCCAGCAGCTTGGATGACCCCGGGCTGGGCTACACCTTC
-	TRBV5-6	TRBJ1-2	16	-	CASSPLGGGDLYGYTF	TGTGCCAGCAGCCCCCTGGGCGGGGGCGATCTCTATGGCTACACCTTC
-	TRBV7-9	TRBJ2-3	16	-	CASSSSRVISTDTQYF	TGTGCCAGCAGCTCCAGCCGCGTGATAAGCACAGATACGCAGTATTTT
-	TRBV13	TRBJ2-1	17	TRBD2	CASSLGLAGASYNEQFF	TGTGCCAGCAGCTTAGGACTAGCGGGGGCCTCCTACAATGAGCAGTTCTTC
-	TRBV5-1	TRBJ1-6	16	-	CASSLGTKSDNSPLHF	TGCGCCAGCAGCTTGGGGACTAAGTCCGATAATTCACCCCTCCACTTT
-	TRBV7-6	TRBJ1-5	16	-	CASSPGTGWSNQPQHF	TGTGCCAGCAGCCCCGGGACCGGTTGGAGCAATCAGCCCCAGCATTTT
-	TRBV11-2	TRBJ2-2	12	-	CASSLDTGELFF	TGTGCCAGCAGTCTTGACACCGGGGAGCTGTTTTTT
-	TRBV15	TRBJ2-1	13	-	CATSGAAYNEQFF	TGTGCCACCAGCGGGGCAGCCTACAATGAGCAGTTCTTC
few	TRBV19	TRBJ1-1	12	-	CASSSGNTEAFF	TGTGCCAGTAGCTCAGGGAACACTGAAGCTTTCTTT
-	TRBV4-2	TRBJ2-1	15	TRBD2	CASSRLAGAYNEQFF	TGTGCCAGCAGCCGATTAGCGGGAGCCTACAATGAGCAGTTCTTC
-	TRBV11-2	TRBJ1-1	14	-	CASSSTGINTEAFF	TGTGCCAGCAGCTCAACAGGGATTAACACTGAAGCTTTCTTT
few	TRBV14	TRBJ1-4	13	-	CASRRRANEKLFF	TGTGCCAGCAGGAGGAGGGCTAATGAAAAACTGTTTTTT
once	TRBV10-3	TRBJ2-5	14	TRBD1	CAISQGQEQETQYF	TGTGCCATCAGTCAAGGACAGGAACAAGAGACCCAGTACTTC
-	TRBV12-5	TRBJ2-1	13	-	CASGLDRQNEQFF	TGTGCTAGTGGTTTGGACAGGCAGAATGAGCAGTTCTTC
-	TRBV9	TRBJ1-3	12	-	CASSSQGNTIYF	TGTGCCAGCAGTTCGCAAGGAAACACCATATATTTT
-	TRBV7-9	TRBJ2-7	15	TRBD2	CASSSGTSALYEQYF	TGTGCCAGCAGCAGCGGGACTAGCGCATTATACGAGCAGTACTTC
-	TRBV7-9	TRBJ2-1	15	TRBD2	CASSLVAGVKNEQFF	TGTGCCAGCAGCTTAGTTGCGGGGGTTAAGAATGAGCAGTTCTTC
-	TRBV5-4	TRBJ2-7	14	-	CASSKNDNSYEQYF	TGTGCCAGCAGCAAAAACGACAACTCCTACGAGCAGTACTTC
-	TRBV6-5	TRBJ2-3	16	-	CVSSYWRGIGTDTQYF	TGTGTCAGCAGTTACTGGCGCGGGATCGGCACAGATACGCAGTATTTT
-	TRBV5-5	TRBJ1-1	14	-	CASSLVGGGTEAFF	TGTGCCAGCAGCTTGGTTGGGGGGGGCACTGAAGCTTTCTTT
-	TRBV19	TRBJ2-3	12	-	CASSMGADTQYF	TGTGCCAGTAGTATGGGGGCAGATACGCAGTATTTT
-	TRBV28	TRBJ1-2	13	-	CASSWGGSYGYTF	TGTGCCAGCAGTTGGGGGGGAAGCTATGGCTACACCTTC